A single sample gave rise to the 20 T cell receptor beta chains below, sequenced in a study of cytomegalovirus exposure and HLA in healthy donors. The data were produced by immunoSEQ multiplex PCR, yet TCRdb's version contains in-frame clones alone and is incomplete. The data hold fewer than 150,000 clones, with 85% to 90% observed a single time. The sequenced material came from PBMCs. These receptors were obtained from a young man in good health and CMV-seropositive.

This clone was detected only once. This chain uses TRBV7-9 with TRBJ2-2; 9 bases agree with TRBD1. CDR3 length: 15 residues. The trim removed 5 bases at V and 6 bases at J, leaving 7 bases unmatched. Per germline, CDR1 SEHNR and CDR2 FQNEAQ (reference sequence). The chain's CDR3 is CASSPGTGFSGELFF. Here the CDR3 DNA reads TGTGCCAGCAGCCCCGGGACAGGGTTTTCCGGGGAGCTGTTTTTT.

This clone was counted a single time. The rearrangement links TRBV6-4 to TRBJ2-1; 7 nucleotides agree with TRBD2. The CDR3 contains 14 residues. Germline V lookup: CDR1 MRHNA, CDR2 SNTAGT. Trimming removed 7 bases from V and 5 bases from J; junction bases left unmatched: 8. As DNA, the CDR3 is TGTGCCAGCAAGACTAGCCCCGTAGACAATGAGCAGTTCTTC. As protein: CASKTSPVDNEQFF.

CDR3 protein: CASSMDFEAFF. As DNA, the CDR3 is TGTGCCAGTAGTATGGACTTCGAAGCTTTCTTT. The V gene is TRBV19, the J gene TRBJ1-1; D gene uncertain. CDR1 and CDR2 (germline): LNHDA, SQIVND (reference sequence). The CDR3 sequence is 11 residues long. Trimming removed 3 bases at V and 8 bases at J, with 7 bases between.

The chain couples TRBV5-1 to TRBJ1-1, with D tentatively TRBD1 (6 bases). The V and J ends lost 3 bases and 1 base respectively, with 19 bases between them. The CDR3 runs to 17 residues. Germline-derived CDR1 and CDR2 are SGHRS and YFSETQ. The CDR3 bases are TGCGCCAGCAGCTCCCCAGCGGGGGCCCTAGGGAACACTGAAGCTTTCTTT. Translated, it gives CASSSPAGALGNTEAFF.

The chain joins TRBV27 to TRBJ2-4; a weak D match, TRBD2 (6 bases). The length of the CDR3 is 17 residues. From germline, CDR1 is MNHEY and CDR2 SMNVEV (reference sequence). V was trimmed by 6 bases and J by 0 bases, leaving 18 bases between them. CDR3 protein: CASSSPRRGGAKNIQYF. The CDR3 DNA sequence: TGTGCCAGCAGCTCCCCAAGGAGGGGCGGAGCCAAAAACATTCAGTACTTC.

The genes are TRBV5-4 and TRBJ1-1, with D unclear. Germline-derived CDR1 and CDR2 are SGHNT and YYREEE (reference sequence). The length of the CDR3 is 14 residues. V was cut by 0 bases and J by 4 bases, with 10 bases left in between. The CDR3 bases are TGTGCCAGCAGCTTGGGATCGGGAGTCACTGAAGCTTTCTTT. Protein sequence: CASSLGSGVTEAFF.

The rearrangement uses TRBV7-9 and TRBJ1-1; 12 bases line up with TRBD1. The CDR3 extends over 16 amino acids. The V segment lost 11 bases and the J segment 5 bases; nucleotides outside the gene matches: 15. Looked up from germline, CDR1 is SEHNR and CDR2 is FQNEAQ (reference sequence). The CDR3 nucleotides are TGTGCCGCCCTGAGGGGGGGACAGGGGGCAAGTACTGAAGCTTTCTTT. This gives the protein CAALRGGQGASTEAFF.

This chain connects TRBV30 to TRBJ2-1; D unresolved. Germline CDR1 and CDR2: GTSNPN and SVGIG (reference sequence). This CDR3 is 11 amino acids long. The germline V and J ends were trimmed by 2 bases and 8 bases, with 7 bases remaining between them. This chain's CDR3 is CAWSRKYEQFF. The CDR3 DNA sequence: TGTGCCTGGAGTCGTAAATATGAGCAGTTCTTC.

This rearrangement joins TRBV7-8 to TRBJ2-7, with D maybe TRBD1 (6 bases). Germline CDR1 is SGHVS and CDR2 is FQNEAQ. V was cut by 1 base and J by 0 bases, with 10 bases left in between. The CDR3 has 15 amino acids. The CDR3 DNA reads as TGTGCCAGCAGCTTAGGGTGGACAGACTCCTACGAGCAGTACTTC. Protein sequence: CASSLGWTDSYEQYF.

The J gene is TRBJ2-7, the V gene TRBV6-1; D is unresolved. Germline loops: CDR1 MNHNS, CDR2 SASEGT. This CDR3 spans 12 amino acids. Trimming left V 6 bases short and J 3 bases short, with 9 bases between. CDR3 coding DNA: TGTGCCAGCAGGGTGGGCTTCTACGAGCAGTACTTC. It codes for CASRVGFYEQYF.

This clone was seen only a few times. The gene calls are TRBV5-6 and TRBJ1-2; D uncertain. The CDR3 is made up of 13 amino acids. The germline gives CDR1 SGHDT, CDR2 YYEEEE. V was shortened by 3 bases and J by 4 bases, with 10 bases between the two germline ends. This CDR3 is CASSSFSGYGYTF. The CDR3 DNA follows: TGTGCCAGCAGCTCCTTCTCGGGCTATGGCTACACCTTC.

The V call is TRBV9, the J call TRBJ2-7; 8 nucleotides agree with TRBD2. Germline CDR1 is SGDLS and CDR2 is YYNGEE. The V segment lost 2 bases and the J segment 0 bases; nucleotides outside the gene matches: 4. The CDR3 runs to 15 residues. CDR3: CASSVAGGSSYEQYF. The CDR3 coding sequence is TGTGCCAGCAGCGTCGCGGGGGGTAGCTCCTACGAGCAGTACTTC.

The rearrangement links TRBV5-4 to TRBJ2-7; 7 bases line up with TRBD2. CDR1 and CDR2 from the germline V gene are SGHNT and YYREEE (reference sequence). V lost 0 bases, J lost 2 bases, and 11 bases stayed unmatched. The CDR3 contains 17 residues. The CDR3 sequence is CASSLVSRRGLAYEQYF. CDR3 bases: TGTGCCAGCAGCTTGGTCTCGAGGCGGGGGTTAGCCTACGAGCAGTACTTC.

CDR3 loop: CAISRQVDQPQHF. CDR3 bases: TGTGCCATCAGTCGACAGGTCGATCAGCCCCAGCATTTT. The chain has TRBV10-3 and TRBJ1-5, with a weak D call TRBD1 (6 bases). CDR1 is ENHRY and CDR2 is SYGVKD in the germline V gene. With 5 bases removed from V and 5 bases from J, the gap between germline ends came to 10 bases. This CDR3 has 13 residues.

This chain uses TRBV9 with TRBJ2-3; TRBD1 agrees at 8 bases. The V segment lost 2 bases and the J segment 1 base; nucleotides outside the gene matches: 12. This CDR3 has 18 residues. The germline CDR1 and CDR2 sequences are SGDLS and YYNGEE. The CDR3: CASSVTGQVIGGTDTQYF. CDR3 sequence (DNA): TGTGCCAGCAGCGTCACGGGACAGGTGATAGGGGGCACAGATACGCAGTATTTT.

The chain has TRBV5-1 and TRBJ2-5, with TRBD2 identical over 11 bases. V was pared by 3 bases and J by 9 bases, with 16 bases of the junction left unmatched. This CDR3 spans 17 amino acids. The V gene's germline CDR1 is SGHRS and CDR2 YFSETQ. DNA of the CDR3: TGCGCCAGCAGCTGGGGTTCAGGGACTAGCGGTTCCCAAGCCCAGTACTTC. Protein sequence: CASSWGSGTSGSQAQYF.

This rearrangement joins TRBV15 to TRBJ2-5, with D unresolved. This CDR3 has 14 amino acids. CDR1 LNHNV and CDR2 YYDKDF come from the germline V gene (reference sequence). The V end was cut by 1 base, the J end by 5 bases, with 11 bases between. CDR3 in DNA: TGTGCCACCAGCAGAGGGGCAGCCCCGGAGACCCAGTACTTC. Its translation is CATSRGAAPETQYF.

This clone was counted a single time. This chain joins TRBV5-8 and TRBJ1-5, with D hard to call. The CDR3 spans 15 residues. V lost 0 bases to trimming and J lost 2 bases, with 9 bases between them. Germline V CDR1 and CDR2: SGHTS, YDEGEE. CDR3 amino acids: CASSLGVRGNQPQHF. DNA for the CDR3: TGTGCCAGCAGCTTGGGAGTGCGGGGCAATCAGCCCCAGCATTTT.

The rearrangement links TRBV5-6 to TRBJ2-5; TRBD1 agrees at 7 bases. V was clipped by 3 bases and J by 4 bases; unmatched bases: 9. The germline V gene encodes CDR1 SGHDT and CDR2 YYEEEE. This CDR3 spans 15 amino acids. As DNA, the CDR3 is TGTGCCAGCAGCTACGTCGACAGGGTTAGAGAGACCCAGTACTTC. Protein sequence: CASSYVDRVRETQYF.

DNA for the CDR3: TGTGCCAGCAGCTTACGGGGAATGAGCTCTGGAAACACCATATATTTT. It is translated as CASSLRGMSSGNTIYF. V and J are TRBV7-8 and TRBJ1-3; D is ambiguous. Trimming pared 2 bases from V and 0 bases from J, leaving 11 bases between. The CDR3 contains 16 residues. CDR1 and CDR2 (germline): SGHVS, FQNEAQ.